This TCR beta chain came from a study of lymphopenia after photon versus proton radiotherapy. On this clone: Its antigen is as yet unknown.

Profiled with immunoSEQ multiplex PCR; TCRdb holds only in-frame clones, not every one. The table records tens of thousands of clones, over 80% of them present only once. This CDR3 spans 16 amino acids. V lost 1 base to trimming and J lost 0 bases, with 9 bases between them. CDR1 is SGHAT, CDR2 FQNNGV, per germline. Study-wide findings and caveats: Authors raise, but do not show, better survival with proton therapy. Relative stability marked proton patients; photon patients lost diversity and naive cells. Post-nadir TCR diversity decline inversely tracked overall survival among those who died.

This clonotype was sampled from a man older than 75 with esophageal cancer. The chain links TRBV11-2 to TRBJ2-2; weak D call: TRBD2 (5 bases). The sample consisted of peripheral blood, taken from a patient treated with proton-based radiotherapy. Here the CDR3 reads CASSLVSGSNTGELFF. The DNA of the CDR3 is TGTGCCAGCAGCTTAGTAAGCGGATCGAACACCGGGGAGCTGTTTTTT.